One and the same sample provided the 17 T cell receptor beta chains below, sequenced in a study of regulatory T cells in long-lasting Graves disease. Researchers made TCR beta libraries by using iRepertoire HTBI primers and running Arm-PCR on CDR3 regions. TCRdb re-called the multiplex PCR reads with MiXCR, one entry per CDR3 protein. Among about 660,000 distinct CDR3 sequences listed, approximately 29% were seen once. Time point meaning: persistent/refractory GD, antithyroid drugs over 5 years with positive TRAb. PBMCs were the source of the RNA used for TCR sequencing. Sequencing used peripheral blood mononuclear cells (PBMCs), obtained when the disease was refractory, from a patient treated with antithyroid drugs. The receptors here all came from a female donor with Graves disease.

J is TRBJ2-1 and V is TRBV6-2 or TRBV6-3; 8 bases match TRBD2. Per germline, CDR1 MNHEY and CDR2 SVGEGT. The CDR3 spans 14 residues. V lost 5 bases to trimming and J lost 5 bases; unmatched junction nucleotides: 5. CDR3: CASSVVAGNNEQFF. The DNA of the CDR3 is TGTGCCAGCAGTGTGGTAGCGGGGAACAATGAGCAGTTCTTC.

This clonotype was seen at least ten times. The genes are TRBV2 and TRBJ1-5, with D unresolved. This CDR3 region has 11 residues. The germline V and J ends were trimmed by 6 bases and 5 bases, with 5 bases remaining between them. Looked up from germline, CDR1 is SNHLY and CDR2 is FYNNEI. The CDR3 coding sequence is TGTGCCAGCAGAGCGCATCAGCCCCAGCATTTT. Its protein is CASRAHQPQHF.

The DNA of the CDR3 is TGTGCCAGCAGCCAAGGACGGGTGGATAATTCACCCCTCCACTTT. It specifies CASSQGRVDNSPLHF. This sequence joins TRBV3-1 and TRBJ1-6; D is unclear. V lost 1 base, J lost 5 bases, and 9 bases lay in between. This CDR3 has 15 residues. Looked up from germline, CDR1 is LGHDT and CDR2 is YNNKEL (reference sequence).

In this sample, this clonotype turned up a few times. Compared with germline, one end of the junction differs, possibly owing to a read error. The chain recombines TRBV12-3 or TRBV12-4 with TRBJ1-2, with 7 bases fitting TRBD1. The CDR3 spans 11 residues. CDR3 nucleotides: TGTGCCAGCAGCCCATCGACAGGGAGTAGCTTC. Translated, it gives CASSPSTGSSF.

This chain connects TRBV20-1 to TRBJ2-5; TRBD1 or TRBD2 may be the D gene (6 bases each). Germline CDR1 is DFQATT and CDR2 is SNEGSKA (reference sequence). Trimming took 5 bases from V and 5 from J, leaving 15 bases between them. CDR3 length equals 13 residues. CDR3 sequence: CSAGGGGKETQYF. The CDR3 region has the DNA TGCAGTGCTGGAGGAGGGGGGAAGGAGACCCAGTACTTC.

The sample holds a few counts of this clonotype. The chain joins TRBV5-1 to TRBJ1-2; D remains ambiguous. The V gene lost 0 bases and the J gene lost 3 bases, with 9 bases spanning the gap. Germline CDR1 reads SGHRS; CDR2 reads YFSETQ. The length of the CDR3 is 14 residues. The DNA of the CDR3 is TGCGCCAGCAGCTTGGCAGCCACCGACTATGGCTACACCTTC. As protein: CASSLAATDYGYTF. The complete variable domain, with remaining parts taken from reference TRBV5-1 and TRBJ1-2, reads KAGVTQTPRYLIKTRGQQVTLSCSPISGHRSVSWYQQTPGQGLQFLFEYFSETQRNKGNFPGRFSGRQFSNSRSEMNVSTLELGDSALYLCASSLAATDYGYTFGSGTRLTVV.

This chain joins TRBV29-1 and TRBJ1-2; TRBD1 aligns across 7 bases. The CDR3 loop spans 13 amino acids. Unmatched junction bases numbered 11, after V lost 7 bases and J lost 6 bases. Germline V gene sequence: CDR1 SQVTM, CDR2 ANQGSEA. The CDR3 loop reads CSAPSGGPDGYTF. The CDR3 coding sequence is TGCAGCGCCCCGTCAGGGGGGCCCGATGGCTACACCTTC.

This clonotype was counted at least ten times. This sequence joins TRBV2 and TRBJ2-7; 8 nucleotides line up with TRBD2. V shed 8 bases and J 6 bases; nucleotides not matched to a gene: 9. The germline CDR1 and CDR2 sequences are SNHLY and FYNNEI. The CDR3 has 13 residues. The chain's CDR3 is CASYHGRAGEQYF. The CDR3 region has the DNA TGTGCCAGCTATCACGGGAGGGCCGGCGAGCAGTACTTC.

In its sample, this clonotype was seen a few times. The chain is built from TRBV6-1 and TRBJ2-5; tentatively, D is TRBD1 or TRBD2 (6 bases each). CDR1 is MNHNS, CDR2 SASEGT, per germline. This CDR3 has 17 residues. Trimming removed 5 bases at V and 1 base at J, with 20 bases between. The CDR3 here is CASSPSGGGLTQETQYF. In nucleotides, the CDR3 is TGTGCCAGCAGTCCCTCCGGAGGGGGGCTAACCCAAGAGACCCAGTACTTC.

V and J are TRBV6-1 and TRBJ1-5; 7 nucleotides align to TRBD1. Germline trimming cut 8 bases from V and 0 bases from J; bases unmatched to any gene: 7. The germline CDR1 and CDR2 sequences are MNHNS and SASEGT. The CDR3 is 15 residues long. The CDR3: CASALTGPSNQPQHF. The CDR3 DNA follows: TGTGCCAGCGCCCTGACAGGGCCTAGCAATCAGCCCCAGCATTTT.

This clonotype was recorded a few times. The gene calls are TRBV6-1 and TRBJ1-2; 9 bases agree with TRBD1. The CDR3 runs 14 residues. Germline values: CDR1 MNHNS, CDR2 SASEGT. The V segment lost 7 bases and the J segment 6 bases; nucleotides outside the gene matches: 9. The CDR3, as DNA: TGTGCCAGCACCCCGGACAGGGGAATAAATGGCTACACCTTC. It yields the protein CASTPDRGINGYTF.

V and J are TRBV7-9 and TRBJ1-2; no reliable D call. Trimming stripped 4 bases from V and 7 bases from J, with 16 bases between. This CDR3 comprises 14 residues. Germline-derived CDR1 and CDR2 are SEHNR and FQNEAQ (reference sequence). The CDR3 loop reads CASSSEGRRTGYTF. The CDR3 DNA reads TGTGCCAGCAGCTCCGAGGGCCGCCGGACTGGCTACACCTTC.

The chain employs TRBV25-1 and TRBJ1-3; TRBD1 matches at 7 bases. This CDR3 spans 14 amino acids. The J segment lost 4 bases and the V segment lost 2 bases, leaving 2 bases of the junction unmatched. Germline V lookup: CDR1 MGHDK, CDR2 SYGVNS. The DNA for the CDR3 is TGTGCCAGCAGTGAACCGGGACAGGGAAACACCATATATTTT. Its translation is CASSEPGQGNTIYF.

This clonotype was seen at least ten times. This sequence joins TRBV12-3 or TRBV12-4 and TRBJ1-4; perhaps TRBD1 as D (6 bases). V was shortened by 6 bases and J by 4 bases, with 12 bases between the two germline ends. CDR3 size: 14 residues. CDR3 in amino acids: CASSLTGFNEKLFF. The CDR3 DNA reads TGTGCCAGCAGCTTGACAGGTTTTAATGAAAAACTGTTTTTT.

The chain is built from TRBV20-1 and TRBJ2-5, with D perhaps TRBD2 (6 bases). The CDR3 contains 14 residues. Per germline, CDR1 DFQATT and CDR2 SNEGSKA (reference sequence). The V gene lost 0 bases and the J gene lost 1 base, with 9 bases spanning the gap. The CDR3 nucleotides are TGCAGTGCTAGAGAGGGGGACTTCCAAGAGACCCAGTACTTC. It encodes CSAREGDFQETQYF.

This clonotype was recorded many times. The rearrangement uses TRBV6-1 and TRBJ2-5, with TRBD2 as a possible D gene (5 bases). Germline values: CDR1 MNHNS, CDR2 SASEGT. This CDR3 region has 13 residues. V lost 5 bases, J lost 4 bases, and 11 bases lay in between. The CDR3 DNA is TGTGCCAGCAGTCCTAAACTAGGAGAGACCCAGTACTTC. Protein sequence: CASSPKLGETQYF.

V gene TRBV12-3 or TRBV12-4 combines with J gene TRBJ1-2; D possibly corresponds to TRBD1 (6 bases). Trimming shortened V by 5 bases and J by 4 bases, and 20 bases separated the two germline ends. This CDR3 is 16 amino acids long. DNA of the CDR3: TGTGCCAGCAGTCGGGCCCCAGGGATCAGGGGCTATGGCTACACCTTC. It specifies CASSRAPGIRGYGYTF.